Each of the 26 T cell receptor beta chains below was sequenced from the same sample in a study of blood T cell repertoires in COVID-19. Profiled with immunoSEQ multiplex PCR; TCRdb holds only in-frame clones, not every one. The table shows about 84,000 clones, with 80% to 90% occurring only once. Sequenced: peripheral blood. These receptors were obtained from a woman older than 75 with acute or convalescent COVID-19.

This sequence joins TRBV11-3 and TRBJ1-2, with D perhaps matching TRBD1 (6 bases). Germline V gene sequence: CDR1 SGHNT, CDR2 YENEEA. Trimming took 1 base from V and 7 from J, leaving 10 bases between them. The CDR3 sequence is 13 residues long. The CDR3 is CASSLGTDGGYTF. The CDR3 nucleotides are TGTGCCAGCAGCTTAGGGACAGACGGTGGCTACACCTTC.

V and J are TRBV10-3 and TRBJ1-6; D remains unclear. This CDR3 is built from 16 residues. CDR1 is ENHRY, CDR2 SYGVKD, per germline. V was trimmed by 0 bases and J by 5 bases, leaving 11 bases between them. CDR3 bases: TGTGCCATCAGTGAGTCTCGGCCAGGAAATAATTCACCCCTCCACTTT. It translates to CAISESRPGNNSPLHF.

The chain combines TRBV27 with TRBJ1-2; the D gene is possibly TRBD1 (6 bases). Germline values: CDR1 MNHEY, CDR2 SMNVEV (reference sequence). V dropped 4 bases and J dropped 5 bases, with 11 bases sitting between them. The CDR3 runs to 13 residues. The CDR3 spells CASSYIGGYGYTF. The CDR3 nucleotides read TGTGCCAGCAGTTACATAGGGGGTTATGGCTACACCTTC.

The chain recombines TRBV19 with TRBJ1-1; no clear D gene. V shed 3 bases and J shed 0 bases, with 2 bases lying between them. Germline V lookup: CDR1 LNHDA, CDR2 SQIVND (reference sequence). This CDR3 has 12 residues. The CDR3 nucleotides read TGTGCCAGTAGTATCGTGAACACTGAAGCTTTCTTT. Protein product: CASSIVNTEAFF.

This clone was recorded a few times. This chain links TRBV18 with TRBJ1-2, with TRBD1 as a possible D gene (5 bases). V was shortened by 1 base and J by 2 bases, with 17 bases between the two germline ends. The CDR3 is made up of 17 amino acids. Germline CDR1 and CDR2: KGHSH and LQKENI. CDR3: CASSPQRGGNSNYGYTF. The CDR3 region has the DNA TGTGCCAGCTCACCACAACGGGGCGGGAACTCGAACTATGGCTACACCTTC.

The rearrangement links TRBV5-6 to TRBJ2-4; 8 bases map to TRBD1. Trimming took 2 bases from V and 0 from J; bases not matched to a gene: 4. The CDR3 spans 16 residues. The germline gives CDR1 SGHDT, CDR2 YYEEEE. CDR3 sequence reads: CASSLTGGAAKNIQYF. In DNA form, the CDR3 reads TGTGCCAGCAGCTTAACAGGGGGAGCAGCCAAAAACATTCAGTACTTC.

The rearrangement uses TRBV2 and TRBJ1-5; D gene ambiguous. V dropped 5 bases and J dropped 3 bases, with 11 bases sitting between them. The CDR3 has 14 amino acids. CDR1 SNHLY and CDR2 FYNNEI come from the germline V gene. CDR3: CASSQAGLNQPQHF. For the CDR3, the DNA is TGTGCCAGCAGTCAGGCGGGTCTCAATCAGCCCCAGCATTTT. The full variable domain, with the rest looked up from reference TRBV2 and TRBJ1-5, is EPEVTQTPSHQVTQMGQEVILRCVPISNHLYFYWYRQILGQKVEFLVSFYNNEISEKSEIFDDQFSVERPDGSNFTLKIRSTKLEDSAMYFCASSQAGLNQPQHFGDGTRLSIL.

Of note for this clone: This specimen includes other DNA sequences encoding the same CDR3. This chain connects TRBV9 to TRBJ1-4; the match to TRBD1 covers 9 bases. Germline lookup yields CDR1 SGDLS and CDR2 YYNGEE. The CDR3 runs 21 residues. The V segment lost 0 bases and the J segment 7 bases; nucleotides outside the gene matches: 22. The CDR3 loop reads CASSVVVGTGTGTSYVEKLFF. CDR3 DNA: TGTGCCAGCAGCGTAGTAGTGGGGACCGGGACAGGGACTTCCTACGTTGAAAAACTGTTTTTT.

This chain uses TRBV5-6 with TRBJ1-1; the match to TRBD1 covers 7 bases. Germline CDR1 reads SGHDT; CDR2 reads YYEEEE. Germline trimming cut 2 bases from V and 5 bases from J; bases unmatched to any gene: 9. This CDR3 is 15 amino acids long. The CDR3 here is CASSFDRTRGTEAFF. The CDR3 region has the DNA TGTGCCAGCAGCTTCGACAGGACCAGGGGGACTGAAGCTTTCTTT.

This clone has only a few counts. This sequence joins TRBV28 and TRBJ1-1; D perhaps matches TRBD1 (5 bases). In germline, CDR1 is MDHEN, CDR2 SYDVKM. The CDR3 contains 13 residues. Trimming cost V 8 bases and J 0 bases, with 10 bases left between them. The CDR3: CASEGTLNTEAFF. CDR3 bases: TGTGCCAGCGAGGGGACTTTGAACACTGAAGCTTTCTTT.

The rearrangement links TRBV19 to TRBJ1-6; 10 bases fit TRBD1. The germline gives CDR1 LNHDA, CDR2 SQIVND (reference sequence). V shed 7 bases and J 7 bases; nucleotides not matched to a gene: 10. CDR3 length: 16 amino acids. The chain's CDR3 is CASTTQEGQGNSPLHF. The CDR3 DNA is TGTGCCAGTACCACTCAAGAGGGACAGGGGAATTCACCCCTCCACTTT. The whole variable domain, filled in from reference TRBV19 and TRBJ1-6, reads DGGITQSPKYLFRKEGQNVTLSCEQNLNHDAMYWYRQDPGQGLRLIYYSQIVNDFQKGDIAEGYSVSREKKESFPLTVTSAQKNPTAFYLCASTTQEGQGNSPLHFGNGTRLTVT.

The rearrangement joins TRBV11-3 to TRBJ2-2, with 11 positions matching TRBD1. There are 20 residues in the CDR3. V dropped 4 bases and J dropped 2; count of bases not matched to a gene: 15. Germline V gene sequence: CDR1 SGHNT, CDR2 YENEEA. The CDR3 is CASSSPSTGTGGINTGELFF. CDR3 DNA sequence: TGTGCCAGCAGCTCTCCTTCGACCGGGACAGGGGGAATAAACACCGGGGAGCTGTTTTTT.

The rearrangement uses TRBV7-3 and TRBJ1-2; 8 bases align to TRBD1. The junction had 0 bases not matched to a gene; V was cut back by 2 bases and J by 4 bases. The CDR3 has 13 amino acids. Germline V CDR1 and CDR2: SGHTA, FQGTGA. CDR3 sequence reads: CASSLQGAYGYTF. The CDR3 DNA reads TGTGCCAGCAGCTTACAGGGGGCCTATGGCTACACCTTC.

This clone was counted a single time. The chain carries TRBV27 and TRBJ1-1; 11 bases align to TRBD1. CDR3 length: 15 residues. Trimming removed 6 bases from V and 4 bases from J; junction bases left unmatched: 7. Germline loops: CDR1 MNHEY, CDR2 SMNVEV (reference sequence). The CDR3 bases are TGTGCCAGCAGACAGGGACAGGGGGGAGGCACTGAAGCTTTCTTT. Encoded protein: CASRQGQGGGTEAFF.

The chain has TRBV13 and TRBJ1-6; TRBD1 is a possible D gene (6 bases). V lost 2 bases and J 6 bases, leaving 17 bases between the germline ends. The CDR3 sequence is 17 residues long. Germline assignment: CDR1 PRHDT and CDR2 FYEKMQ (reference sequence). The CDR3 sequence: CASSLSRRPTGNSPLHF. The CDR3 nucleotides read TGTGCCAGCAGCTTATCTCGCCGCCCGACAGGTAATTCACCCCTCCACTTT.

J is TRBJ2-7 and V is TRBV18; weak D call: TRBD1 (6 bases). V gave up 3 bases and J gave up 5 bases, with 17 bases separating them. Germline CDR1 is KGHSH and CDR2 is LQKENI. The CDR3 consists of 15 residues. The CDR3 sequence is CASSPLGRGGHEQYF. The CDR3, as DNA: TGTGCCAGCTCACCCTTGGGACGAGGGGGTCACGAGCAGTACTTC.

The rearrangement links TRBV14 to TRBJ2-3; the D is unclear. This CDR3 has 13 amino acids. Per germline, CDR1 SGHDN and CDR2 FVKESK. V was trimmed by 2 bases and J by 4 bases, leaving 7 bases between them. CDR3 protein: CASSQNRADTQYF. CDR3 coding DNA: TGTGCCAGCAGCCAAAATCGGGCAGATACGCAGTATTTT.

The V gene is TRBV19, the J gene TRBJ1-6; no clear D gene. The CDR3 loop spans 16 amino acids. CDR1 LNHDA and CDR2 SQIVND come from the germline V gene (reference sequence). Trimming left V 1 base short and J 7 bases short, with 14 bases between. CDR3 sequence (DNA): TGTGCCAGTAGTATAGTTGGAGGGTCAAGGAATTCACCCCTCCACTTT. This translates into CASSIVGGSRNSPLHF.

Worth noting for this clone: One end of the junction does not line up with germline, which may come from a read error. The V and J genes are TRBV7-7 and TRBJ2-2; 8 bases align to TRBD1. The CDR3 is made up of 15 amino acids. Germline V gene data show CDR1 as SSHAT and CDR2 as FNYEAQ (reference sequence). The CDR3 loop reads CASSPRQGTTGELFF. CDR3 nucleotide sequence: TGTGCTAGCAGCCCCCGACAGGGGACCACCGGGGAGCTGTTTTTT.

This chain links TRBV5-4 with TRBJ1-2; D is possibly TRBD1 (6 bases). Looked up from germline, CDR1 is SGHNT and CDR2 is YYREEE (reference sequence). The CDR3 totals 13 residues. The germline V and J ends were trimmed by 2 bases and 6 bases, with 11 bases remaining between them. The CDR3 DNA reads TGTGCCAGCAGCTTACAGGGAATGCATGGCTACACCTTC. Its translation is CASSLQGMHGYTF.

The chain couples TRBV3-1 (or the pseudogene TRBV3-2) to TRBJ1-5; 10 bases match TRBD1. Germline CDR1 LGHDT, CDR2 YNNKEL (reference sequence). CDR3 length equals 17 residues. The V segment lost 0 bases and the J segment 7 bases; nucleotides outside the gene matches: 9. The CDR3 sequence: CASSQDKTGGIVQPQHF. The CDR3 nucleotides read TGTGCCAGCAGCCAAGATAAGACAGGGGGCATTGTCCAGCCCCAGCATTTT.

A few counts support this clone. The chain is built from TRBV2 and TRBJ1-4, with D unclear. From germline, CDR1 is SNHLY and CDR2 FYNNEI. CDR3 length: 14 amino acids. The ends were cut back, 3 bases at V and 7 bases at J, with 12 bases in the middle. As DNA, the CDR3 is TGTGCCAGCAGTGAGGGTGAGGGAGGTGAAAAACTGTTTTTT. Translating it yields CASSEGEGGEKLFF. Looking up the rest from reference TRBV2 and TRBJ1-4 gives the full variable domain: EPEVTQTPSHQVTQMGQEVILRCVPISNHLYFYWYRQILGQKVEFLVSFYNNEISEKSEIFDDQFSVERPDGSNFTLKIRSTKLEDSAMYFCASSEGEGGEKLFFGSGTQLSVL.

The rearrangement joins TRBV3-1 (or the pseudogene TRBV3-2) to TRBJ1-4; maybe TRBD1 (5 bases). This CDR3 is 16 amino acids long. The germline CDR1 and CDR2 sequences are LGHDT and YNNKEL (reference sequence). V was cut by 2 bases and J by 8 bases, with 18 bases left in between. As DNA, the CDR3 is TGTGCCAGCAGCCAAAACCTGGGGGGGGAAGGAGAAAAACTGTTTTTT. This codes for CASSQNLGGEGEKLFF.

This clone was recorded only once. This CDR3 reads CASSHSSANTGELFF. In nucleotides, the CDR3 is TGTGCCAGCTCACACTCGAGCGCGAACACCGGGGAGCTGTTTTTT. The chain is built from TRBV18 and TRBJ2-2; D is uncertain. The CDR3 has 15 residues. Trimming took 4 bases from V and 0 from J, leaving 9 bases between them. Per germline, CDR1 KGHSH and CDR2 LQKENI.

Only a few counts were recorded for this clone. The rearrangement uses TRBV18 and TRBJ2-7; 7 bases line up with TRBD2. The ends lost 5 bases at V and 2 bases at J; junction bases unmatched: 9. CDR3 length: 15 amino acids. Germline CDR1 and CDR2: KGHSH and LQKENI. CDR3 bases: TGTGCCAGCTCAGACACCGGGACTACTACCTACGAGCAGTACTTC. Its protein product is CASSDTGTTTYEQYF.

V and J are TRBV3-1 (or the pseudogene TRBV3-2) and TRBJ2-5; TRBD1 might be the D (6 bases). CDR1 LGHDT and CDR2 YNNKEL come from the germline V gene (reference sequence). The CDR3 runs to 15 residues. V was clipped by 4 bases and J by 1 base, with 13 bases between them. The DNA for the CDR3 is TGTGCCAGCAGCCTGAGCAGGGGAACCCAAGAGACCCAGTACTTC. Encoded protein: CASSLSRGTQETQYF.